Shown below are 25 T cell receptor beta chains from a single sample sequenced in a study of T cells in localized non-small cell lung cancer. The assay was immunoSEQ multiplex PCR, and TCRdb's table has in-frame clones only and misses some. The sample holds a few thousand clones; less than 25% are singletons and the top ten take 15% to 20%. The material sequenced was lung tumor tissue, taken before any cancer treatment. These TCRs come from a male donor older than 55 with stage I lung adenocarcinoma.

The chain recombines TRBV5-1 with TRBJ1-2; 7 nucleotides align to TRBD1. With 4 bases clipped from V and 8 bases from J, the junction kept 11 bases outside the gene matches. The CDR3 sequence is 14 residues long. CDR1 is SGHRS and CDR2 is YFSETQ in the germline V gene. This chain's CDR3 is CASSQGGRSSGYTF. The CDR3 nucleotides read TGCGCCAGCAGCCAGGGGGGCAGGTCGTCGGGCTACACCTTC.

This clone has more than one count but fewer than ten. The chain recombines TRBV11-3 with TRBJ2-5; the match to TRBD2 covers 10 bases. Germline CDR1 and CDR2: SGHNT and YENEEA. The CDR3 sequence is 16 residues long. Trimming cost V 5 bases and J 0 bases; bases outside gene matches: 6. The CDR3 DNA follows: TGTGCCAGCAGCCCCGTAGGACTAGCGGACCAAGAGACCCAGTACTTC. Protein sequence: CASSPVGLADQETQYF.

CDR3 protein: CASSSVAGAYEQYF. DNA for the CDR3: TGTGCCAGCAGCTCAGTAGCGGGAGCCTACGAGCAGTACTTC. This chain joins TRBV11-3 and TRBJ2-7; 9 bases are a match to TRBD2. Looked up from germline, CDR1 is SGHNT and CDR2 is YENEEA. The CDR3 loop spans 14 amino acids. The V and J ends lost 4 bases and 2 bases, in that order; junction bases with no gene match: 3.

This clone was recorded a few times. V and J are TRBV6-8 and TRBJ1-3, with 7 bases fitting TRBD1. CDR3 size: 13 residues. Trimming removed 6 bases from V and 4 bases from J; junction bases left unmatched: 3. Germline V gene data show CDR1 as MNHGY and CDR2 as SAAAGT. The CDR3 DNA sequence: TGTGCCAGCAGAGACAGGGTCGGAAACACCATATATTTT. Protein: CASRDRVGNTIYF.

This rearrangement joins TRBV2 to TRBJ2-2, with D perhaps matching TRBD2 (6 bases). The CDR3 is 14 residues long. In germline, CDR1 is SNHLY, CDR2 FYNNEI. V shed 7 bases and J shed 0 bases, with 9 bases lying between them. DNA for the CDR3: TGTGCCAGCATGGGAGGACCGAACACCGGGGAGCTGTTTTTT. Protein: CASMGGPNTGELFF.

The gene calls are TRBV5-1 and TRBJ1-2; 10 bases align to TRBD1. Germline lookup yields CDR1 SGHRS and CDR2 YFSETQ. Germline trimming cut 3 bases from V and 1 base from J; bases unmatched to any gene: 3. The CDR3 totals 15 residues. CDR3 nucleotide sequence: TGCGCCAGCAGCTACCGGACAGGGGGTAACTATGGCTACACCTTC. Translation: CASSYRTGGNYGYTF.

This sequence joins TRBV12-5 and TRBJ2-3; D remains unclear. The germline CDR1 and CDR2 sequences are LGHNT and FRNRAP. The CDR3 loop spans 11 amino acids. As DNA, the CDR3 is TGTGCCAGCACTAATTCGGATACGCAGTATTTT. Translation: CASTNSDTQYF.

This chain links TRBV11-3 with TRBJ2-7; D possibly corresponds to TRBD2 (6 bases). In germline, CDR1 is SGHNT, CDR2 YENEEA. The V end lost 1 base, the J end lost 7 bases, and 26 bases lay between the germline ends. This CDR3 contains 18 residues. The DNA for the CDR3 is TGTGCCAGCAGCTTAGGATTTCGCGGGGTACCTAGTATGCGGGAGCAGTACTTC. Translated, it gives CASSLGFRGVPSMREQYF.

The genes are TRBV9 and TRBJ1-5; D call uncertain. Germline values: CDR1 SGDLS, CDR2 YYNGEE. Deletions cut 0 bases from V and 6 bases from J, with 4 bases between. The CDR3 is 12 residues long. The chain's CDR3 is CASSVVGQPQHF. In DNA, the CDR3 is TGTGCCAGCAGCGTAGTTGGTCAGCCCCAGCATTTT.

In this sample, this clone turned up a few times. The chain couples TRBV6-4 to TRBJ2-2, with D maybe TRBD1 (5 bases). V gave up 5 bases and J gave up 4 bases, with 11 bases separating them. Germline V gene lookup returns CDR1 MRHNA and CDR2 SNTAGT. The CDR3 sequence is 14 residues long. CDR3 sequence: CASSTDRFTGELFF. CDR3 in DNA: TGTGCCAGCAGTACCGACAGATTCACCGGGGAGCTGTTTTTT.

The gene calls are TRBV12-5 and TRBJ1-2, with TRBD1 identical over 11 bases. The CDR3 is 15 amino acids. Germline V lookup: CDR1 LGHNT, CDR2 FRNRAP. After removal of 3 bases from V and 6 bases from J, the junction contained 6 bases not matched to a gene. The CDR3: CASGFRRDRGDGYTF. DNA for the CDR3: TGTGCTAGTGGTTTCCGCCGGGACAGGGGGGATGGCTACACCTTC.

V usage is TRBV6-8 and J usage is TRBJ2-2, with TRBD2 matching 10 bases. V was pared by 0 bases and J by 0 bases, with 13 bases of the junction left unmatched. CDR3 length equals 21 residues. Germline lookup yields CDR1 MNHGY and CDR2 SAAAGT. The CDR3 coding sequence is TGTGCCAGCAGTTACTCCCTCTGGGGGCTAGCGGGGGCCTCGAACACCGGGGAGCTGTTTTTT. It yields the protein CASSYSLWGLAGASNTGELFF.

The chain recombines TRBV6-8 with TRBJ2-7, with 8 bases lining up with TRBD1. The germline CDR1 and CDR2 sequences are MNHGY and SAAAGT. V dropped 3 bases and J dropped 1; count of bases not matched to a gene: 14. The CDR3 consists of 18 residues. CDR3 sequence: CASSYSKNDRGGSYEQYF. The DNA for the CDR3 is TGTGCCAGCAGTTATTCCAAGAACGACAGGGGTGGATCCTACGAGCAGTACTTC.

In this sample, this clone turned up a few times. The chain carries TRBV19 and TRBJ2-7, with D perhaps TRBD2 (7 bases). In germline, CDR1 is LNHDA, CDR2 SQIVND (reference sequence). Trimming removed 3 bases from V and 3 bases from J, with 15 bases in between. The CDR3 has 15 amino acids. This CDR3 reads CASSIGGGSGYEQYF. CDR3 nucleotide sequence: TGTGCCAGTAGTATTGGGGGGGGCTCGGGCTACGAGCAGTACTTC.

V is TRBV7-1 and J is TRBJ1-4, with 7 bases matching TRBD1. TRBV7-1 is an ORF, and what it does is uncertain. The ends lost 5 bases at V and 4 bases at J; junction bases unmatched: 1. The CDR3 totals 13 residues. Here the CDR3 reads CASSRDSNEKLFF. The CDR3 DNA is TGTGCCAGCAGCCGGGACAGTAATGAAAAACTGTTTTTT.

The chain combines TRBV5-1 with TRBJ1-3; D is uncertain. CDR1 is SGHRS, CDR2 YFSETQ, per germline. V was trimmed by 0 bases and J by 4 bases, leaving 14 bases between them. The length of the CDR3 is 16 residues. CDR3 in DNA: TGCGCCAGCAGCTTGGAGGTGGGCCAAGGGGGAAACACCATATATTTT. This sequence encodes CASSLEVGQGGNTIYF.

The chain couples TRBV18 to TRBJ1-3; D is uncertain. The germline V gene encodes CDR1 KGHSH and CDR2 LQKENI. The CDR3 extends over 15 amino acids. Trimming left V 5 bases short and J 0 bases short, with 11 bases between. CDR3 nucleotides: TGTGCCAGCTCATCCGGGCCGAGCTCTGGAAACACCATATATTTT. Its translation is CASSSGPSSGNTIYF. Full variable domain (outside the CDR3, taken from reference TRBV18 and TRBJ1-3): NAGVMQNPRHLVRRRGQEARLRCSPMKGHSHVYWYRQLPEEGLKFMVYLQKENIIDESGMPKERFSAEFPKEGPSILRIQQVVRGDSAAYFCASSSGPSSGNTIYFGEGSWLTVV.

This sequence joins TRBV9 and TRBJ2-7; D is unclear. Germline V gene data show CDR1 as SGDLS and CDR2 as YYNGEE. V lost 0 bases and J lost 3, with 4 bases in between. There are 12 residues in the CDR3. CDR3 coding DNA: TGTGCCAGCAGCGTAGAAGGCTACGAGCAGTACTTC. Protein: CASSVEGYEQYF.

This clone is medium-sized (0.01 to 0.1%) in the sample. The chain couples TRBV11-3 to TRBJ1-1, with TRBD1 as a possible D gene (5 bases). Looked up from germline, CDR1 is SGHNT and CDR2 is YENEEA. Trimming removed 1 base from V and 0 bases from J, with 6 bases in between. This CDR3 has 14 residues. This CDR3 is CASSLGQMNTEAFF. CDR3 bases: TGTGCCAGCAGCTTAGGACAGATGAACACTGAAGCTTTCTTT.

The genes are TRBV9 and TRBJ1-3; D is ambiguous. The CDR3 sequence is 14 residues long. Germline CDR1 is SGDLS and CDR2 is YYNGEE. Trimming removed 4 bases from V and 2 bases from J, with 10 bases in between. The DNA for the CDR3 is TGTGCCAGCAGCCCCCAGCTTGCTGGAAACACCATATATTTT. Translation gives CASSPQLAGNTIYF.

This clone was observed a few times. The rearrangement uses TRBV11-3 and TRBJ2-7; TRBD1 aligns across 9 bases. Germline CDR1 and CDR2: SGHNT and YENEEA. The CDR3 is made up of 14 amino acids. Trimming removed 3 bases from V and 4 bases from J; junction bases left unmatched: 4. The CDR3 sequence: CASSFTGGGYEQYF. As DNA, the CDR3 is TGTGCCAGCAGCTTTACAGGGGGCGGATACGAGCAGTACTTC.

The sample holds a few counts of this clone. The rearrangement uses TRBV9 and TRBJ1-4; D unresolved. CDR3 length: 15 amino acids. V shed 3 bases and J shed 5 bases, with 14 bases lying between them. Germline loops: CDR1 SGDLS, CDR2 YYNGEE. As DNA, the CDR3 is TGTGCCAGCAGCGCACTCCCAGACTTAAATGAAAAACTGTTTTTT. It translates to CASSALPDLNEKLFF.

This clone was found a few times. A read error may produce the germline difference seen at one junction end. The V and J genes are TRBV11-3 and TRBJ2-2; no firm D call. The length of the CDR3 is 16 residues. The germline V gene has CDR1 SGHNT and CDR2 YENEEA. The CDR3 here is CASSLRLQANTGELFF. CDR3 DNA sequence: TGTGCTAGCAGCTTACGACTGCAAGCGAACACCGGGGAGCTGTTTTTT.

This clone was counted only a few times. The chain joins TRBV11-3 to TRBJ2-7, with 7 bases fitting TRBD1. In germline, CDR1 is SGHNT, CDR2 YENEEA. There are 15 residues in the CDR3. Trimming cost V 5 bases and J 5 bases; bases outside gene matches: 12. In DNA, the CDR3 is TGTGCCAGCAGCAACTCCGGGACAGTAGGTAACGAGCAGTACTTC. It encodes CASSNSGTVGNEQYF.

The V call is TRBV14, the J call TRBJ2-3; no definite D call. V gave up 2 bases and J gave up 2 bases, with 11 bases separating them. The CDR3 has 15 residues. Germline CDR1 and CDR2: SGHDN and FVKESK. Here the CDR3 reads CASSQWGRVTDTQYF. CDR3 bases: TGTGCCAGCAGCCAATGGGGTCGGGTCACAGATACGCAGTATTTT.